Shown below are 13 T cell receptor beta chains from a single sample sequenced in a study of blood T cell repertoires in COVID-19. Clones were sequenced by immunoSEQ multiplex PCR, and TCRdb holds only the in-frame ones, with some missing. The sample has about 50,000 clones, roughly 86% seen once. Sequencing used peripheral blood. The receptors derive from a woman aged 55 to 70 with acute or convalescent COVID-19.

This chain connects TRBV28 to TRBJ2-7, with 9 bases matching TRBD2. This CDR3 contains 15 residues. Unmatched junction bases numbered 3, after V lost 3 bases and J lost 0 bases. Looked up from germline, CDR1 is MDHEN and CDR2 is SYDVKM. CDR3: CASSLGAGGSYEQYF. Written as DNA, the CDR3 is TGTGCCAGCAGTTTGGGAGCGGGAGGCTCCTACGAGCAGTACTTC.

This clone was seen a single time. The V and J genes are TRBV3-1 (or the pseudogene TRBV3-2) and TRBJ2-2, with unresolved D. Trimming removed 7 bases at V and 7 bases at J, with 16 bases between. Germline CDR1 is LGHDT and CDR2 is YNNKEL (reference sequence). This CDR3 is built from 14 residues. Written as DNA, the CDR3 is TGTGCCAGCACCTTCTCAATGGCGGTCGGGGAGCTGTTTTTT. Translating it yields CASTFSMAVGELFF.

The sample holds a few counts of this clone. The chain is built from TRBV7-2 and TRBJ2-7, with D possibly TRBD1 on 6 matching bases. CDR1 SGHTA and CDR2 FQGNSA come from the germline V gene. The V end lost 1 base, the J end lost 3 bases, and 10 bases lay between the germline ends. The CDR3 length is 14 residues. The CDR3 sequence is CASSLEQGVYEQYF. The CDR3 nucleotides are TGTGCCAGCAGCTTAGAACAGGGTGTCTACGAGCAGTACTTC.

This sequence joins TRBV25-1 and TRBJ2-3; tentatively, D is TRBD2 (5 bases). Germline V CDR1 and CDR2: MGHDK, SYGVNS. This CDR3 contains 14 residues. Trimming stripped 5 bases from V and 0 bases from J, with 9 bases between. The chain's CDR3 is CASSPSGSTDTQYF. CDR3 in DNA: TGTGCCAGCAGTCCAAGCGGCAGCACAGATACGCAGTATTTT.

The chain is built from TRBV3-1 (or the pseudogene TRBV3-2) and TRBJ2-1; 8 bases are shared with TRBD2. The CDR3 runs to 17 residues. The V gene end was trimmed by 2 bases and the J gene end by 7 bases; junction bases not matched to a gene: 13. Germline V gives CDR1 LGHDT, CDR2 YNNKEL (reference sequence). The CDR3 sequence: CASSQLGRGGRRNEQFF. The CDR3 DNA follows: TGTGCCAGCAGCCAACTAGGACGGGGGGGCCGGAGGAATGAGCAGTTCTTC.

The chain employs TRBV7-2 and TRBJ1-2; D unresolved. The length of the CDR3 is 16 residues. CDR1 and CDR2 (germline): SGHTA, FQGNSA. Trimming stripped 6 bases from V and 1 base from J, with 18 bases between. This CDR3 is CASRPGRVPINYGYTF. The CDR3 bases are TGTGCCAGCAGACCCGGGCGGGTGCCTATTAACTATGGCTACACCTTC.

A few counts support this clone. This sequence joins TRBV20-1 and TRBJ2-7; D gene uncertain. Germline V gives CDR1 DFQATT, CDR2 SNEGSKA (reference sequence). V was cut by 7 bases and J by 5 bases, with 12 bases left in between. The CDR3 runs to 11 residues. The CDR3 DNA reads TGCAGTGAGAGCGTCGGCAACGAGCAGTACTTC. It specifies CSESVGNEQYF.

The V gene is TRBV6-2 or TRBV6-3, the J gene TRBJ1-1; D possibly corresponds to TRBD1 (5 bases). Germline CDR1 and CDR2: MNHEY and SVGEGT. Trimming cost V 2 bases and J 0 bases, with 10 bases left between them. This CDR3 is built from 15 residues. The DNA of the CDR3 is TGTGCCAGCAGTTACATCGGGGGGATGAACACTGAAGCTTTCTTT. This translates into CASSYIGGMNTEAFF.

The chain couples TRBV2 to TRBJ2-2, with TRBD1 identical over 8 bases. Germline V gene data show CDR1 as SNHLY and CDR2 as FYNNEI. V gave up 8 bases and J gave up 9 bases; unmatched junction bases: 11. The CDR3 is made up of 14 amino acids. The CDR3 spells CASSGQGGGWELFF. CDR3 bases: TGTGCCAGCTCTGGACAGGGCGGAGGATGGGAGCTGTTTTTT.

This chain links TRBV6-5 with TRBJ1-2; no reliable D call. Germline loops: CDR1 MNHEY, CDR2 SVGAGI. V shed 6 bases and J shed 3 bases, with 17 bases lying between them. The CDR3 has 15 residues. CDR3 sequence (DNA): TGTGCCAGCAGCCCCTTGAGGGTGGGTGACTATGGCTACACCTTC. Protein: CASSPLRVGDYGYTF.

V and J are TRBV7-2 and TRBJ1-2; D possibly corresponds to TRBD1 (6 bases). The CDR3 is made up of 13 amino acids. Germline V gene data show CDR1 as SGHTA and CDR2 as FQGNSA. Trimming took 3 bases from V and 8 from J, leaving 13 bases between them. The CDR3 DNA reads as TGTGCCAGCAGCTTCGCACAGGGATCAGGCTACACCTTC. It encodes CASSFAQGSGYTF.

V is TRBV19 and J is TRBJ1-1, with TRBD1 matching over 7 bases. The CDR3 runs 15 residues. V gave up 3 bases and J gave up 0 bases; unmatched junction bases: 4. The germline V gene has CDR1 LNHDA and CDR2 SQIVND (reference sequence). DNA for the CDR3: TGTGCCAGTAGTATTGCAGGGGGGATGAACACTGAAGCTTTCTTT. Amino acid sequence: CASSIAGGMNTEAFF.

The gene calls are TRBV6-5 and TRBJ2-7; TRBD2 matches 8 bases. Trimming removed 6 bases from V and 2 bases from J; junction bases left unmatched: 6. The V gene's germline CDR1 is MNHEY and CDR2 SVGAGI. The CDR3 is 14 residues long. CDR3 region: CASRRGGVPYEQYF. The CDR3 DNA follows: TGTGCCAGCAGACGGGGGGGGGTCCCCTACGAGCAGTACTTC.